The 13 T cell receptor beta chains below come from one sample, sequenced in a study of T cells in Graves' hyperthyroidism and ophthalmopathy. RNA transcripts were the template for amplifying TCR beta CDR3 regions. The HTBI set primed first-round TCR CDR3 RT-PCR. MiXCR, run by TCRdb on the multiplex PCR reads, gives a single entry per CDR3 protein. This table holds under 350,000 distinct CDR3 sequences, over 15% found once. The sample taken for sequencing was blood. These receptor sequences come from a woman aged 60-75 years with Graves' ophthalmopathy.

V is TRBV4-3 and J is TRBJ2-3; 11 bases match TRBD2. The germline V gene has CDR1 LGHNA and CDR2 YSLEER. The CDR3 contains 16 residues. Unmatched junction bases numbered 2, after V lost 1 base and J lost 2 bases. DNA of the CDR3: TGCGCCAGCAGCCAAGGACTAGCGGGGTTCACAGATACGCAGTATTTT. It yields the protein CASSQGLAGFTDTQYF.

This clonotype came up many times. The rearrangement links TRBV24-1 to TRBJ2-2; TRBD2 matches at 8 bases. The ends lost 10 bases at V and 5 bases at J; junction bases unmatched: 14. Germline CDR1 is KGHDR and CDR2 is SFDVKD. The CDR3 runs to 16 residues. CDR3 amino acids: CATGGSGGRRTGELFF. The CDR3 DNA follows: TGTGCCACTGGGGGGAGCGGCGGGAGGCGGACCGGGGAGCTGTTTTTT.

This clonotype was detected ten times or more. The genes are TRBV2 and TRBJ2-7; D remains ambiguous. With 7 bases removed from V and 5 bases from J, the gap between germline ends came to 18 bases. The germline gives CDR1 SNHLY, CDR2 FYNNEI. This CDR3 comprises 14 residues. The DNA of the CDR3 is TGTGCCAGCACCCCGAATTCGAGGAGCCACGAGCAGTACTTC. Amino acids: CASTPNSRSHEQYF.

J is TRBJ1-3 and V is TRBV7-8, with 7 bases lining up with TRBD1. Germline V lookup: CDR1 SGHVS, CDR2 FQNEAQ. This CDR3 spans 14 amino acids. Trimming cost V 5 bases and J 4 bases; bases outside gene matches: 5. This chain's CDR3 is CASSPTGQGNTIYF. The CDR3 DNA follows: TGTGCCAGCAGCCCGACGGGACAGGGAAACACCATATATTTT.

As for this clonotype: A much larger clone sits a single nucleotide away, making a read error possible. Written as DNA, the CDR3 is TGTGCCAGCAGAAGAAACAGGGCGGAGACCCAGTACTTC. This gives the protein CASRRNRAETQYF. The rearrangement joins TRBV2 to TRBJ2-5, with D possibly being TRBD1 (6 bases). This CDR3 comprises 13 residues. From germline, CDR1 is SNHLY and CDR2 FYNNEI. V was trimmed by 6 bases and J by 5 bases, leaving 13 bases between them.

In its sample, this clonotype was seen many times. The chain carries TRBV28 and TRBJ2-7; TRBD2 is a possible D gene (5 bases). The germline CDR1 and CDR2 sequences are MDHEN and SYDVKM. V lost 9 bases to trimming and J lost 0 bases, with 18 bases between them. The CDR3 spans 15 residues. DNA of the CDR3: TGTGCCAGTCTAGGTCTAGGTGGGAGCTCCTACGAGCAGTACTTC. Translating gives CASLGLGGSSYEQYF.

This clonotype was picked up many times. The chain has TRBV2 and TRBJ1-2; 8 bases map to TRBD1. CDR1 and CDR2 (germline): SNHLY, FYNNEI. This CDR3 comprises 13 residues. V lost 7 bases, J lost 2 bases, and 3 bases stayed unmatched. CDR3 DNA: TGTGCCAGCAACAGGGGGGACAACTATGGCTACACCTTC. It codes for CASNRGDNYGYTF.

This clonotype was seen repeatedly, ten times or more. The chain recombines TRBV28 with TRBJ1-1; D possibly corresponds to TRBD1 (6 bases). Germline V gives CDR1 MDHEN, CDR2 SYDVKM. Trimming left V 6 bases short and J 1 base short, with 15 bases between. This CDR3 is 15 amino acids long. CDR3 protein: CASRPSGAPNTEAFF. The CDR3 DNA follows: TGTGCCAGCAGGCCCTCGGGGGCCCCGAACACTGAAGCTTTCTTT.

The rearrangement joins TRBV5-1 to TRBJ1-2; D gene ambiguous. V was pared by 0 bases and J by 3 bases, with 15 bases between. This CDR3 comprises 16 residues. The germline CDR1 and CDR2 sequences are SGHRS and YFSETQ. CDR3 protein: CASSLAGREWDYGYTF. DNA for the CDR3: TGCGCCAGCAGCTTGGCCGGAAGGGAATGGGACTATGGCTACACCTTC.

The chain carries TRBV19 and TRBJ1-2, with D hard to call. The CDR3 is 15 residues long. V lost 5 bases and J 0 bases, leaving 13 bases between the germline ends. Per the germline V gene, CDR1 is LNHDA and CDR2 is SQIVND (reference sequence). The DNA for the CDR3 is TGTGCCAGTAGTCCGAAACATTTTTCTAACTATGGCTACACCTTC. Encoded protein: CASSPKHFSNYGYTF.

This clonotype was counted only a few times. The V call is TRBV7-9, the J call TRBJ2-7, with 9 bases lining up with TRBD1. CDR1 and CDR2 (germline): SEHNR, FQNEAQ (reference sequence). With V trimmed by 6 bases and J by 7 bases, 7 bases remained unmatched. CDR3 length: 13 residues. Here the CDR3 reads CASSPGTGREQYF. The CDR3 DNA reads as TGTGCCAGCAGTCCCGGGACAGGGCGGGAGCAGTACTTC.

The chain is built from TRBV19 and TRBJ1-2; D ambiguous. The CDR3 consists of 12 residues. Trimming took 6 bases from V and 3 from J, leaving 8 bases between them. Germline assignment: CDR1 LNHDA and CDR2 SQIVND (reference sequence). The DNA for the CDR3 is TGTGCCAGTAGCGCTGGGGACTATGGCTACACCTTC. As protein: CASSAGDYGYTF.

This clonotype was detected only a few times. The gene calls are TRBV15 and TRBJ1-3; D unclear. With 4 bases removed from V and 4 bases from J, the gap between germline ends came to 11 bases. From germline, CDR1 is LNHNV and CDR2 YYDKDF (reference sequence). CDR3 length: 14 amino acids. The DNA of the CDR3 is TGTGCCACCAGCACTGCGGAGGCGGGAAACACCATATATTTT. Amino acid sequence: CATSTAEAGNTIYF.